This T cell receptor beta chain was captured in a study of CD8 T cells in ankylosing spondylitis. This clonotype has just a few counts. Antigen specificity is unknown. Making the TCR beta libraries involved quantitative 5'-RACE with molecular barcodes. One entry per CDR3 protein, called by TCRdb with MiXCR from the 5' RACE reads. The repertoire holds about 250,000 distinct CDR3 sequences, with more than 25% as singletons. The junction had 11 bases not matched to a gene; V was cut back by 3 bases and J by 10 bases. CDR1 and CDR2 from the germline V gene are SQVTM and ANQGSEA. The CDR3 is made up of 15 amino acids. Study results and limitations: It was reported that disease-linked clones were significantly enriched in matched ankylosing spondylitis synovial fluid. Among TCR beta sequences, a motif of several highly homologous variants appeared characteristic of ankylosing spondylitis blood. A CD8+ phenotype characterized the disease-linked clones, which were relatively rare in peripheral blood.

What was sequenced was blood, either unsorted or a sorted T cell fraction (not recorded which). The chain employs TRBV29-1 and TRBJ2-1, with 11 bases lining up with TRBD2. The receptor comes from a male donor with ankylosing spondylitis or in good health (not recorded which). The CDR3 region is CSVDGTSGGSGEQFF. In DNA, the CDR3 is TGCAGCGTTGACGGGACTAGCGGCGGGTCCGGCGAGCAGTTCTTC.